This T cell receptor (beta chain) is drawn from a study of T cell responses to AZD1222 COVID-19 vaccine. Study conclusions and caveats: Following two doses of AZD1222, Spike-specific TCR breadth and depth rose. CD4 TCRs linked to vaccination spanned spike, dominating at 160-218 and 743-854. The peak T cell response came first, and repertoires were sampled only after it. Females made up more of the donors, who were largely white British, and clonal diversity may have come out too low.

In the case of this clone: What it recognizes is unknown.

TCRdb's table, derived via immunoSEQ multiplex PCR, lists solely in-frame clones and lacks some. The repertoire holds 150,000 or so clones, with around 86% as singletons. Germline values: CDR1 SGHNT, CDR2 YYREEE (reference sequence). Unmatched junction bases numbered 8, after V lost 4 bases and J lost 1 base. The CDR3 covers 17 residues. The sequence was collected from an adult in good health. This sample comprised peripheral blood, obtained on day 0 of MenACWY control vaccination. The chain is built from TRBV5-4 and TRBJ1-1; 12 bases line up with TRBD1. The chain's CDR3 is CASSRDRGRQTNTEAFF. In DNA form, the CDR3 reads TGTGCCAGCAGCCGGGACAGGGGGCGGCAGACGAACACTGAAGCTTTCTTT.